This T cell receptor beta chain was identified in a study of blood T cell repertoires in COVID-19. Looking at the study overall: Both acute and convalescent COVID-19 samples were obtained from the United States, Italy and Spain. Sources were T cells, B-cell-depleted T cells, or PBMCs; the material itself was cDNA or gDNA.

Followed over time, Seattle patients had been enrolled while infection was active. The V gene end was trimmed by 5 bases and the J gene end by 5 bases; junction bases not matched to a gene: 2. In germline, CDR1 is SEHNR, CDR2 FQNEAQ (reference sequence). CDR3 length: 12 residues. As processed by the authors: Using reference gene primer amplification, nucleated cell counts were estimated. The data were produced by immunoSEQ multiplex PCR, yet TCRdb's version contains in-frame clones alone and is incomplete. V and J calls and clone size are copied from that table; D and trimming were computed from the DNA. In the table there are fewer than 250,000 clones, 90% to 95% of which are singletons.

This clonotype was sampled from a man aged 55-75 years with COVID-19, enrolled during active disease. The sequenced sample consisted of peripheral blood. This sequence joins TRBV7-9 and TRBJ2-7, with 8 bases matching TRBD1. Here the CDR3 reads CASSRQGNEQYF. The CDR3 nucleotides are TGTGCCAGCAGCCGACAGGGGAACGAGCAGTACTTC. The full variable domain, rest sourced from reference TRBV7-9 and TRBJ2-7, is DTGVSQNPRHKITKRGQNVTFRCDPISEHNRLYWYRQTLGQGPEFLTYFQNEAQLEKSRLLSDRFSAERPKGSFSTLEIQRTEQGDSAMYLCASSRQGNEQYFGPGTRLTVT.